This entry concerns a single TCR beta chain. Its antigen is unknown. This specimen comes from a study of T cell responses to AZD1222 COVID-19 vaccine. Sequencing was performed with immunoSEQ multiplex PCR; in TCRdb, only in-frame clones are kept and a portion is missing. The repertoire holds 180,000 or so clones, with approximately 95% as singletons. The study, taken as a whole, reports: Spike-spanning, vaccine-associated CD4 TCRs were dominant at 160-218 and 743-854. Variant regions that are unmutated are reportedly the target of nearly half of spike-specific TCRs.

The sequence came from an adult who received the AZD1222 COVID-19 vaccine. The material sequenced was peripheral blood, taken 28 days after the second AZD1222 dose.

The CDR3 coding sequence is TGTGCCTGGAGTATTAAAACAGGTTCCCAGCCCCAGCATTTT. Translating it yields CAWSIKTGSQPQHF. This chain connects TRBV30 to TRBJ1-5, with a weak D call TRBD1 (5 bases). V dropped 2 bases and J dropped 7 bases, with 15 bases sitting between them. The V gene's germline CDR1 is GTSNPN and CDR2 SVGIG (reference sequence). CDR3 length: 14 amino acids.